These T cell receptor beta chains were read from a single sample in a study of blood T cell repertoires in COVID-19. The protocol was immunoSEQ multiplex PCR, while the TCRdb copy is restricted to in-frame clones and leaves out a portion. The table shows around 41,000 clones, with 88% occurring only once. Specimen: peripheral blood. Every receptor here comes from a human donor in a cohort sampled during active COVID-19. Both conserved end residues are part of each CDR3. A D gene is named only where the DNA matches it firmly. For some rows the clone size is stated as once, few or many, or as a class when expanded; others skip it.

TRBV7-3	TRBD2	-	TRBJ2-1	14	CASSLTGGGNEQFF	TGTGCCAGCAGCTTGACGGGAGGGGGAAATGAGCAGTTCTTC
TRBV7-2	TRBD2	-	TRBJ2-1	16	CASSLSWLAGVSEQFF	TGTGCCAGCAGCTTGTCGTGGCTAGCGGGAGTAAGTGAGCAGTTCTTC
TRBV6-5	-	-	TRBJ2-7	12	CASSPTGTEQYF	TGTGCCAGCAGTCCCACCGGTACCGAGCAGTACTTC
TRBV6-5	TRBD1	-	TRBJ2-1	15	CASSHSQGAGNEQFF	TGTGCCAGCAGCCATTCACAGGGGGCGGGGAATGAGCAGTTCTTC
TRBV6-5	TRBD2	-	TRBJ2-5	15	CASRELFREGETQYF	TGTGCCAGCAGGGAGTTATTTAGGGAGGGGGAGACCCAGTACTTC
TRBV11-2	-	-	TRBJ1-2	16	CASSLEYDPGHHGYTF	TGTGCCAGCAGCCTCGAGTACGATCCGGGACACCATGGCTACACCTTC
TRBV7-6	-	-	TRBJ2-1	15	CASSLGPSSYNEQFF	TGTGCCAGCAGCTTAGGCCCTAGCTCCTACAATGAGCAGTTCTTC
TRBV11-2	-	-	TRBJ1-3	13	CASAGREGDTIYF	TGTGCCAGCGCTGGCAGGGAGGGAGACACCATATATTTT
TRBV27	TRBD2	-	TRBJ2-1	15	CASRPGLAAYNEQFF	TGTGCCAGCAGACCGGGACTAGCGGCTTACAATGAGCAGTTCTTC
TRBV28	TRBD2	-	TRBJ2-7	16	CASRVGGSGSRYEQYF	TGTGCCAGCAGGGTGGGGGGTAGCGGGAGTAGGTACGAGCAGTACTTC
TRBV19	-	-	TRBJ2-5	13	CASSSGRSETQYF	TGTGCCAGTAGTAGCGGGCGGAGTGAGACCCAGTACTTC
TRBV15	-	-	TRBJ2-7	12	CATSREAHEQYF	TGTGCCACCAGCAGAGAGGCCCACGAGCAGTACTTC
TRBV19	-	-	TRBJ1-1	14	CASSILGGSTEAFF	TGTGCCAGTAGTATACTCGGAGGTAGCACTGAAGCTTTCTTT
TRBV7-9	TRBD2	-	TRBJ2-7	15	CASSLGGLAVYEQYF	TGTGCCAGCAGCTTAGGGGGACTAGCGGTCTACGAGCAGTACTTC
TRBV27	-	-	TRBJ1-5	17	CASSLRPTEVSNQPQHF	TGTGCCAGCAGTTTAAGGCCGACAGAAGTGAGCAATCAGCCCCAGCATTTT
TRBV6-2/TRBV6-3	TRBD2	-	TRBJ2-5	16	CASSYQRERPRETQYF	TGTGCCAGCAGTTACCAGCGGGAGCGCCCCCGGGAGACCCAGTACTTC
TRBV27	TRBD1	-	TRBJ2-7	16	CASSSLGQADSYEQYF	TGTGCCAGCAGTTCATTGGGACAGGCGGACTCCTACGAGCAGTACTTC
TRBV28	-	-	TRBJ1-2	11	CASSLLTGWWF	TGTGCCAGCAGTTTACTTACAGGGTGGTGGTTC
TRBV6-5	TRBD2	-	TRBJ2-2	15	CASSRGTRRSGELFF	TGTGCCAGCAGTCGCGGGACTAGGAGGAGCGGGGAGCTGTTTTTT
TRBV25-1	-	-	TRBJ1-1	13	CASSLGRASEAFF	TGTGCCAGCAGCTTGGGCAGGGCGTCTGAAGCTTTCTTT
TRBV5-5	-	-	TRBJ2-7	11	CASSLNSEQYF	TGTGCCAGCAGCTTGAACTCCGAGCAGTACTTC
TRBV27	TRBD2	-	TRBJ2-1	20	CASSLSGLADVRQSRSEQFF	TGTGCCAGCAGTTTATCGGGACTAGCCGACGTCAGGCAGTCAAGGAGTGAGCAGTTCTTC
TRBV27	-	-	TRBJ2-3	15	CASSPFTQDTDTQYF	TGTGCCAGCAGTCCCTTCACCCAGGACACAGATACGCAGTATTTT
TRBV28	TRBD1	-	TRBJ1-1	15	CASSFRAGGDTEAFF	TGTGCCAGCAGTTTTCGGGCAGGGGGTGACACTGAAGCTTTCTTT
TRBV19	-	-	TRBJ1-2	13	CASSSGHNYGYTF	TGTGCCAGTAGCTCGGGACACAACTATGGCTACACCTTC
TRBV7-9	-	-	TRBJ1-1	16	CASSALGDKGNTEAFF	TGTGCCAGCAGCGCCCTAGGGGATAAAGGGAACACTGAAGCTTTCTTT
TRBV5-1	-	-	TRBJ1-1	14	CASSLFGENTEAFF	TGCGCCAGCAGCTTGTTCGGAGAGAACACTGAAGCTTTCTTT
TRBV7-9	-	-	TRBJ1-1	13	CASSFPQNTEAFF	TGTGCCAGCAGCTTCCCACAGAACACTGAAGCTTTCTTT
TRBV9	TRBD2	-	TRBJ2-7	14	CASSVSGGSYEQYF	TGTGCCAGCAGCGTGAGCGGGGGCTCCTACGAGCAGTACTTC
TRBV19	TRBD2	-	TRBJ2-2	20	CASSVQSLGTSGSNTGELFF	TGTGCCAGTAGTGTTCAAAGCCTCGGGACTAGCGGGAGTAACACCGGGGAGCTGTTTTTT
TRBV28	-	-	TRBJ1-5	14	CASSLQQSNQPQHF	TGTGCCAGCAGCCTGCAACAGAGCAATCAGCCCCAGCATTTT
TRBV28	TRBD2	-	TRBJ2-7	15	CASRPIAGESHEQYF	TGTGCCAGCAGACCCATAGCGGGAGAGTCCCACGAGCAGTACTTC
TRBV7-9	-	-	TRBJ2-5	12	CASSPGKETQYF	TGTGCCAGCAGCCCAGGGAAAGAGACCCAGTACTTC
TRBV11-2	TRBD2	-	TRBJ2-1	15	CASSLGAGGYNEQFF	TGTGCCAGCAGCTTAGGAGCGGGAGGGTACAATGAGCAGTTCTTC
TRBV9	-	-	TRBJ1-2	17	CASSSQDSSKPNYGYTF	TGTGCCAGCAGCTCGCAGGACAGTTCTAAACCCAACTATGGCTACACCTTC
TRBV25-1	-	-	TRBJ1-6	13	CASSESGGSPLHF	TGTGCCAGCAGTGAATCCGGTGGTTCACCCCTCCACTTT
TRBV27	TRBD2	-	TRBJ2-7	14	CASSPDSGGYEQYF	TGTGCCAGCAGTCCAGATAGCGGGGGCTACGAGCAGTACTTC
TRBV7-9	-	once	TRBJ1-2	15	CASSLGPGWDYGYTF	TGTGCCAGCAGCTTAGGGCCGGGTTGGGACTATGGCTACACCTTC
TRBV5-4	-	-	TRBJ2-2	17	CASSPESARAGTGELFF	TGTGCCAGCAGCCCTGAGTCCGCCCGAGCGGGCACCGGGGAGCTGTTTTTT
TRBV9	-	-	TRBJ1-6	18	CASSVDGARSSYNSPLHF	TGTGCCAGCAGCGTAGACGGCGCTAGGAGCTCCTATAATTCACCCCTCCACTTT
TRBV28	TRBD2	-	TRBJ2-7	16	CASSLRLGGSSYEQYF	TGTGCCAGCAGTTTACGTCTTGGCGGGAGCTCCTACGAGCAGTACTTC
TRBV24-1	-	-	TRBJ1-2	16	CATSDPPGGAEGGYTF	TGTGCCACCAGTGATCCCCCCGGGGGGGCCGAAGGCGGCTACACCTTC
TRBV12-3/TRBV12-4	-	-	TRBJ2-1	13	CASSFHSPYEQFF	TGTGCCAGCAGTTTTCACTCCCCTTATGAGCAGTTCTTC
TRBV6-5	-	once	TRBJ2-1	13	CASSLASYNEQFF	TGTGCCAGCAGTTTGGCATCATACAATGAGCAGTTCTTC
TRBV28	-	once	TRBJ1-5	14	CASSLDAGHQPQHF	TGTGCCAGCAGTTTAGATGCGGGGCATCAGCCCCAGCATTTT
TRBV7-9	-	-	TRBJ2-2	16	CASSALPGQNTGELFF	TGTGCCAGCAGCGCATTACCGGGACAGAACACCGGGGAGCTGTTTTTT
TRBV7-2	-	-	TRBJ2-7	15	CASSLEASANYEQYF	TGTGCCAGCAGCTTAGAAGCTAGCGCCAACTACGAGCAGTACTTC
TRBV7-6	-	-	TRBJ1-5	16	CASSLGGDGANQPQHF	TGTGCCAGCAGCTTAGGGGGAGACGGCGCCAATCAGCCCCAGCATTTT
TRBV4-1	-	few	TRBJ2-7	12	CASSQVNSEQYF	TGCGCCAGCAGCCAAGTTAACAGCGAGCAGTACTTC
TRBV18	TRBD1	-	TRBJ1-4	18	CASSPTLGQGATNEKLFF	TGTGCCAGCTCACCAACCCTCGGACAGGGGGCAACTAATGAAAAACTGTTTTTT
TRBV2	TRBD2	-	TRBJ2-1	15	CASHKGTSVINEQFF	TGTGCCAGCCACAAGGGGACTAGCGTAATTAATGAGCAGTTCTTC
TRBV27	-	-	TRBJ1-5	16	CASRAWGDRSNQPQHF	TGTGCCAGCAGGGCGTGGGGCGATAGGAGCAATCAGCCCCAGCATTTT
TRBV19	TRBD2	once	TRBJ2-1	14	CASSMTSGSGEQFF	TGTGCCAGTAGTATGACTAGCGGGAGCGGTGAGCAGTTCTTC
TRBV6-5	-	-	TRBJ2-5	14	CASSYFWQQETQYF	TGTGCCAGCAGTTACTTCTGGCAACAAGAGACCCAGTACTTC
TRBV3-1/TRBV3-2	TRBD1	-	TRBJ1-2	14	CASSQGQGARGYTF	TGTGCCAGCAGCCAAGGACAGGGGGCAAGGGGCTACACCTTC
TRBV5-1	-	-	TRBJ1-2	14	CASSSVPGDYGYTF	TGCGCCAGCAGCTCAGTTCCGGGGGACTATGGCTACACCTTC
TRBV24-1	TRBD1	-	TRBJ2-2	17	CATRSSGTGFRAGELFF	TGTGCCACCCGTTCTTCCGGGACAGGGTTTCGCGCCGGGGAGCTGTTTTTT